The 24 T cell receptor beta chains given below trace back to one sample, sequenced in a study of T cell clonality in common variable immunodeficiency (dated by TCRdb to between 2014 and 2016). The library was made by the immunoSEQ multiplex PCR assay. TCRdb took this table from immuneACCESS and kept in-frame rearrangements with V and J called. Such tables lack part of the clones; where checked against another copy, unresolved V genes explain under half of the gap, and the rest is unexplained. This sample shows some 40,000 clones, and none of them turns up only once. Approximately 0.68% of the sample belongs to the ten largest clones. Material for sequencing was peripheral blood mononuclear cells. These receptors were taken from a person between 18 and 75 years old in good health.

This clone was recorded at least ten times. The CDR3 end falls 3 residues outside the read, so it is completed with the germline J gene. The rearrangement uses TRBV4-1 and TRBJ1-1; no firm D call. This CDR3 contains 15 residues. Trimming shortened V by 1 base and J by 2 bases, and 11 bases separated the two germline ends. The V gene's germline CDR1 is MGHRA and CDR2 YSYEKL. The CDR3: CASSQGWLANTEAFF. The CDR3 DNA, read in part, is TGCGCCAGCAGCCAAGGGTGGCTGGCCAACACTGAA.

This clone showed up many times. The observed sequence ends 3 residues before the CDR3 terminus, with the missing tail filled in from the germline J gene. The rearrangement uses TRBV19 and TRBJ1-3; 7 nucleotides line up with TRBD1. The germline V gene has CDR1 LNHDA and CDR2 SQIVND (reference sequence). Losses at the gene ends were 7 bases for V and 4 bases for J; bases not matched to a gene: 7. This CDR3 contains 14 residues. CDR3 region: CASNPRDRGNTIYF. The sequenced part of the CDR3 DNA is TGTGCCAGTAACCCACGGGACAGAGGAAACACC.

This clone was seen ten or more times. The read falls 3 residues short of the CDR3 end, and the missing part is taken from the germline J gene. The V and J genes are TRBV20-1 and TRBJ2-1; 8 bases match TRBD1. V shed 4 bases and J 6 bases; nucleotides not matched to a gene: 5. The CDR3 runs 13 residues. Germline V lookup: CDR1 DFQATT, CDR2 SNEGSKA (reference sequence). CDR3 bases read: TGCAGTGCTAAGGAGGGACAGGCCAATGAG. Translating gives CSAKEGQANE. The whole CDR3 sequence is CSAKEGQANEQFF.

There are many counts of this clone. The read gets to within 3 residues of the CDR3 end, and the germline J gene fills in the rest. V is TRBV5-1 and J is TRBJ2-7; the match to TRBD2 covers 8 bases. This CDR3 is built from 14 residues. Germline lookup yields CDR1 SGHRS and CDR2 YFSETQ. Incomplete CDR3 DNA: TGCGCAAGCGGGGGAGATAGCGGCACCTACGAG. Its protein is CASGGDSGTYE. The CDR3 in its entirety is CASGGDSGTYEQYF.

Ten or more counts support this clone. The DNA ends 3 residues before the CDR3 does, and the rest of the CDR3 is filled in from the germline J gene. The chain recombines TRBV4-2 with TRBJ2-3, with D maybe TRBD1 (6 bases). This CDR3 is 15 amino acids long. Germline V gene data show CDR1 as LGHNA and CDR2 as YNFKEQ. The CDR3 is CASSQVIGGHQPQYF. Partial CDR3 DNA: TGTGCCAGCAGCCAAGTTATTGGGGGCCATCAGCCG.

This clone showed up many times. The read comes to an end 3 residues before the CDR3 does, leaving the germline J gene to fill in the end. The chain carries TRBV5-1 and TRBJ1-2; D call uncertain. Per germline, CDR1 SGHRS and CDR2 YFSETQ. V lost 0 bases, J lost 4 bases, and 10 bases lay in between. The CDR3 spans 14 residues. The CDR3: CASSLERGRYGYTF. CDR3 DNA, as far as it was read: TGCGCCAGCAGCTTGGAGAGAGGGCGCTATGGC.

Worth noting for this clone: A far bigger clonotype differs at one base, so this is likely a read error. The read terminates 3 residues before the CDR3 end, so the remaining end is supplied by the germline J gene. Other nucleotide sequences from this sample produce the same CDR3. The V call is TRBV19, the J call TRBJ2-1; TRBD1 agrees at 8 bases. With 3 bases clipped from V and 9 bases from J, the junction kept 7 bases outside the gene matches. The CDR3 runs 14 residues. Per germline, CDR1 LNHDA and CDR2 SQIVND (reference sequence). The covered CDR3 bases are TGTGCCAGTAGTATGGGGGGACAGGCGGGTGAG. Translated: CASSMGGQAGE. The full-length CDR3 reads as CASSMGGQAGEQFF.

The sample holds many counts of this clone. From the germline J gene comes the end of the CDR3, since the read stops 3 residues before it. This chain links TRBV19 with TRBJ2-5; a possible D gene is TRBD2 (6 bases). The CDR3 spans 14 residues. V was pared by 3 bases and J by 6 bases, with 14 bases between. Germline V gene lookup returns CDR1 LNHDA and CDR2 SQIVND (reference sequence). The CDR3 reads CASSMPTEGQTQYF. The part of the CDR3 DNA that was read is TGTGCCAGTAGTATGCCGACGGAGGGTCAGACC.

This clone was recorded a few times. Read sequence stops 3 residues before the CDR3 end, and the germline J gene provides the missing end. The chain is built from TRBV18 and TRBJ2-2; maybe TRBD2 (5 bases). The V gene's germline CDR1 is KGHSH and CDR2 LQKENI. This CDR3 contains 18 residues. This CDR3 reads CASSPLQLSELEDEKLFF. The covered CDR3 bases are TGTGCCAGCTCCCCCCTCCAGCTCTCAGAACTAGAGGATGAAAAG.

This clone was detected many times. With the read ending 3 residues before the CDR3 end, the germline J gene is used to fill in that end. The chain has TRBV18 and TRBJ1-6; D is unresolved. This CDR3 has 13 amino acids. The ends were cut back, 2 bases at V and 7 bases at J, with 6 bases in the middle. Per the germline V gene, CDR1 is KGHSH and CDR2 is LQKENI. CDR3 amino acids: CASSPDQNSPLHF. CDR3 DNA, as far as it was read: TGTGCCAGCTCACCAGATCAGAATTCACCC.

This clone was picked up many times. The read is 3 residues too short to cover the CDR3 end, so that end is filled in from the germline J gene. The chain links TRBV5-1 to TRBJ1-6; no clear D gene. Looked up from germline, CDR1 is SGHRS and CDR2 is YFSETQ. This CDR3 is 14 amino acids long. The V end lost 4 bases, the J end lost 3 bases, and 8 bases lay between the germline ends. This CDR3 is CASSPDFYNSPLHF. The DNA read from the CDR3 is TGCGCCAGCAGCCCGGACTTCTATAATTCACCC.

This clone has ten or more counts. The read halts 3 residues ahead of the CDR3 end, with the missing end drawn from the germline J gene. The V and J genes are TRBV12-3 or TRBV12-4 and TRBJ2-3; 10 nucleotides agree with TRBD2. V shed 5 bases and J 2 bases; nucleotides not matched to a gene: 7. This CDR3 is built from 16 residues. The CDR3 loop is CASSIMTSGLTDTQYF. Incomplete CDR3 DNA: TGTGCCAGCAGTATAATGACTAGCGGGCTCACAGATACG.

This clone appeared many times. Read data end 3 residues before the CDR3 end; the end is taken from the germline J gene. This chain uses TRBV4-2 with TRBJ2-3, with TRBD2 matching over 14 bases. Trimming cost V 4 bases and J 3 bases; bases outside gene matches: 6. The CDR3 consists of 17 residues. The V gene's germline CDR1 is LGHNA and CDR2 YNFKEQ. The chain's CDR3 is CASSLRLAGGPTDTQYF. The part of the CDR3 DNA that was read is TGTGCCAGCAGCCTTAGACTAGCGGGAGGGCCGACAGATACG.

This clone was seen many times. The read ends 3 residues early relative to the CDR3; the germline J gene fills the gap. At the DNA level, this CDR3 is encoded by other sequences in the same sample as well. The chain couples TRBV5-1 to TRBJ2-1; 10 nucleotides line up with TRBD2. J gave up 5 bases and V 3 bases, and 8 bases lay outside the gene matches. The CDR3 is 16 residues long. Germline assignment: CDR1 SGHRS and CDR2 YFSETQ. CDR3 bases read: TGCGCCAGCAGCTCAGGATTAGCGGGGGGCAACAATGAG. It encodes CASSSGLAGGNNE. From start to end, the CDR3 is CASSSGLAGGNNEQFF.

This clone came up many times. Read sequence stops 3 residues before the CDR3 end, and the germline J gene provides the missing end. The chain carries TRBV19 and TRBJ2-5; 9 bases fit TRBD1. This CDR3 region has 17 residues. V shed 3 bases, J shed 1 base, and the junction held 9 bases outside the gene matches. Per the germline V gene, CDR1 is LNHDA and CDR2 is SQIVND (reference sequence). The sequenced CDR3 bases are TGTGCCAGTAGTATGAGGGACAGGGTGAGATCCCAAGAGACC. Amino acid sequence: CASSMRDRVRSQET. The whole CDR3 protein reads CASSMRDRVRSQETQYF.

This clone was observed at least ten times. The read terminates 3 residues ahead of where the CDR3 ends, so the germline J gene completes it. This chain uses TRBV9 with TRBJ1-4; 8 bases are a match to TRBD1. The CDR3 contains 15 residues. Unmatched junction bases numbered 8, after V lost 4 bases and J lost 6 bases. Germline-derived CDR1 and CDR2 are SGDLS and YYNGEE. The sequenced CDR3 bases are TGTGCCAGCAGCAAACAAACAGGGGGTGATGAAAAA. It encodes CASSKQTGGDEK. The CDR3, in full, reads CASSKQTGGDEKLFF.

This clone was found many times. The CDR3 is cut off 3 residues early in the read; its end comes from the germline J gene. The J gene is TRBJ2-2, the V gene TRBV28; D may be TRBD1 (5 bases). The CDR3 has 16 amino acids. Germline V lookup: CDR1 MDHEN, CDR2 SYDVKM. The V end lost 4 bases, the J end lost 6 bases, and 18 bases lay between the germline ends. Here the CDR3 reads CASSSAYVRAAGELFF. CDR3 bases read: TGTGCCAGCAGTTCCGCTTACGTCAGGGCGGCCGGGGAG. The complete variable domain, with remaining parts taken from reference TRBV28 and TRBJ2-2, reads DVKVTQSSRYLVKRTGEKVFLECVQDMDHENMFWYRQDPGLGLRLIYFSYDVKMKEKGDIPEGYSVSREKKERFSLILESASTNQTSMYLCASSSAYVRAAGELFFGEGSRLTVL.

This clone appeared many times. Incomplete CDR3 DNA: TGTGCCAGCAGCTCAGGGACTGCCGCTAACTATGGC. Amino acid sequence: CASSSGTAANYG. The full CDR3 sequence reads CASSSGTAANYGYTF. This chain joins TRBV7-9 and TRBJ1-2; perhaps TRBD1 as D (5 bases). The read ends 3 residues early relative to the CDR3; the germline J gene fills the gap. This CDR3 is built from 15 residues. Trimming removed 4 bases from V and 0 bases from J, with 12 bases in between. The V gene's germline CDR1 is SEHNR and CDR2 FQNEAQ (reference sequence).

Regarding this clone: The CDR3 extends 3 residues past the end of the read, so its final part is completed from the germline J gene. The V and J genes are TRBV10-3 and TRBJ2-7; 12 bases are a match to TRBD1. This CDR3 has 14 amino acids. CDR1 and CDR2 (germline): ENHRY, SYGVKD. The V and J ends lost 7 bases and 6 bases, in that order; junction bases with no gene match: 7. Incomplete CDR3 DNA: TGTGCCATCAATTCCGGGACAGGGGGCGTCGAG. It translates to CAINSGTGGVE. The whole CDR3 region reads CAINSGTGGVEQYF.

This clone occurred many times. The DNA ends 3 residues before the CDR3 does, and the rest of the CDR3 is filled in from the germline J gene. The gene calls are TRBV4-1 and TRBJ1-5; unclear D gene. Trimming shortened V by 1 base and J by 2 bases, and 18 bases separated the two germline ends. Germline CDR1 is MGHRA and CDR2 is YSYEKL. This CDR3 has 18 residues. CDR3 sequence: CASSQVIQESYGNQPQHF. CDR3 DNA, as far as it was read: TGCGCCAGCAGCCAAGTTATCCAGGAAAGTTATGGCAATCAGCCC.

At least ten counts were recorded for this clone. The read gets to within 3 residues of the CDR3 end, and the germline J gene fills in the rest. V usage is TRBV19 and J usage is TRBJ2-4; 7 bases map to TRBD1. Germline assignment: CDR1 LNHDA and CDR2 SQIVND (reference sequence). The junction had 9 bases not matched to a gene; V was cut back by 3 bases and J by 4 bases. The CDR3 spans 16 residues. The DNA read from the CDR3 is TGTGCCAGTAGTATGTACAGGGGTCCCCCAAAAAACATT. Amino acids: CASSMYRGPPKNI. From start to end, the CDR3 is CASSMYRGPPKNIQYF.

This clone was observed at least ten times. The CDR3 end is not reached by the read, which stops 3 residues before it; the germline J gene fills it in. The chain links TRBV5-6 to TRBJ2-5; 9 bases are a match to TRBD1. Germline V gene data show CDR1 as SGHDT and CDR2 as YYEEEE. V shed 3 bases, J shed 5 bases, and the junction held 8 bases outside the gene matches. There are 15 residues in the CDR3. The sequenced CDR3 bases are TGTGCCAGCAGCTCCCTTGACAGGGGGAGGGAGACC. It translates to CASSSLDRGRET. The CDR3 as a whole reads CASSSLDRGRETQYF.

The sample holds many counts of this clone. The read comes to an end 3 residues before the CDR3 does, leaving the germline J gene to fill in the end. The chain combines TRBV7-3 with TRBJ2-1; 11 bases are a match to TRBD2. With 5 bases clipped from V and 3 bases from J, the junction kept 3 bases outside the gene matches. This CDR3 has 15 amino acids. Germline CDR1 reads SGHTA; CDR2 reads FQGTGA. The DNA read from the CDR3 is TGTGCCAGCAGCCTTAGCGGGAGGGTCTACAATGAG. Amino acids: CASSLSGRVYNE. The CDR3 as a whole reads CASSLSGRVYNEQFF.

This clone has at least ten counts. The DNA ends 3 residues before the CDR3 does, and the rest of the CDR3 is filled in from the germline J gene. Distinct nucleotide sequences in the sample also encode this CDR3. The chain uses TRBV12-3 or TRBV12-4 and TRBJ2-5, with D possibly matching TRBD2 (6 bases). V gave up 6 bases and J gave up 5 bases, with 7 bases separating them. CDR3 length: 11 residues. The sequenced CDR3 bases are TGTGCCAGCAGAGGAGGGGAGACC. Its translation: CASRGGET. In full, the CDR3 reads CASRGGETQYF.